The source of this T cell receptor beta chain is a study of CD8 T cells in Susac syndrome (dated by TCRdb to between 2018 and 2021). Regarding the study in general: Repertoire sequencing was used to test whether CD8+ T cell activation and differentiation in Susac syndrome was antigen driven. CD8+ T cell repertoire clonality was compared between 12 healthy donors, approximately 14 Susac syndrome patients and 15 or so multiple sclerosis patients.

With respect to this clonotype: The clone's antigen remains unknown. No clone much larger than this one lies a single base away; base qualities are absent.

Peripheral blood CD8+ and CD4+ T cells from healthy donors, Susac syndrome patients and multiple sclerosis patients were profiled using high-throughput TCR beta sequencing. The multiple sclerosis controls were treatment-naive patients who had stable or active relapsing-remitting disease and met the revised McDonald criteria. Bulk CD8+ and CD4+ T cells were purified by magnetic negative isolation, while CD8+ TEMRA cells were enriched using FACS. Blood was collected in EDTA tubes and processed within 24 hours, with PBMCs isolated through density gradient centrifugation. PBMCs intended for TCR sequencing were cryopreserved in liquid nitrogen and thawed later in a water bath at 37 degrees C. Purity of sorted or isolated CD4+, CD8+ and CD8+ TEMRA cells was at least 90%. RNA was extracted using the RNeasy kit, and about 0.45 to 1 ug of the RNA was reverse transcribed with random hexamers. The immunoSEQ multiplex PCR assay, covering 54 Vbeta and 13 Jbeta segments, was used to amplify TCR beta CDR3 regions. To correct PCR amplification bias, a synthetic template baseline was used for both primer optimization and computational correction. In the authors' own workflow: Reads were assigned to V, D and J genes according to IMGT and analyzed in immunoSEQ Analyzer, with only productive sequences retained. To calculate clonality, Shannon entropy was normalized by log2 of the number of productive unique sequences and then subtracted from one. For each patient and control, public and private clones were evaluated within the 100 most prevalent clones. A clone was defined as Susac-specific if it was absent from the healthy and MS cohorts, from approximately 980 published viral clones and from other ImmuneACCESS disease sequences. TCRdb itself trimmed the public reads at Q25 with fastp, ran MiXCR and retained productive beta chains. When rows share a CDR3 protein, they turn into one entry using the most common DNA and genes. TCRdb, rather than the study authors, made the V and J calls. This sample has about 400,000 distinct CDR3 sequences in its table, and more than 70% of those were observed once. Approximately 0.12% of the sample goes to the ten largest clones.

CDR1 and CDR2 were assigned from the germline V gene as MGHRA and YSYEKL. V and J lose 6 bases and 2 bases, and a span of 11 bases separates them. The CDR3 numbers 14 residues from cysteine through phenylalanine. Here the CDR3 DNA is all that survives: 42 bases in frame from base 1. Broader findings and caveats from the paper: The study acknowledged that relatively few individuals were included in the TCR sequencing and HLA analysis.

The rearrangement combines TRBV4-1 with TRBJ2-1; the D segment could be TRBD2, given 5 matching bases. Source material: CD8+ T cells from PBMCs. This receptor was taken from a human donor with multiple sclerosis. The CDR3 corresponds to CASSTRDTYNEQFF. At the DNA level, the sequence is TGCGCCAGCAGTACGAGGGATACCTACAATGAGCAGTTCTTC.